The next 5 T cell receptor beta chains were all read from a single sample in a study of technical replicates of blood from several donors. TCRdb's copy holds only in-frame clones and misses some; the assay was immunoSEQ multiplex PCR. The sample records over 85,000 clones, roughly 93% being singletons. The sequencing sample was made of T cells isolated from PBMCs. The origin of the receptors is a human donor in good health.

Of note for this clone: The germline gene is not matched at one end of the junction; a read error may be the cause. This chain uses TRBV11-2 with TRBJ1-1; no definite D call. Germline V CDR1 and CDR2: SGHAT, FQNNGV. This CDR3 has 13 amino acids. DNA of the CDR3: TGTGCCAGCAGCCTAGACGGTTATACTGAAGCTTTCTTT. Its protein product is CASSLDGYTEAFF.

The chain links TRBV5-1 to TRBJ2-2; tentatively, D is TRBD1 (6 bases). This CDR3 spans 15 amino acids. Trimming cost V 7 bases and J 0 bases, with 13 bases left between them. Germline CDR1 is SGHRS and CDR2 is YFSETQ. The CDR3 region is CASRSGATNTGELFF. The CDR3 DNA reads as TGCGCCAGCCGGTCAGGGGCTACGAACACCGGGGAGCTGTTTTTT.

This clone was observed once. The rearrangement joins TRBV5-1 to TRBJ2-1; 9 nucleotides align to TRBD2. CDR3 length: 16 residues. Looked up from germline, CDR1 is SGHRS and CDR2 is YFSETQ. J gave up 7 bases and V 4 bases, and 12 bases lay outside the gene matches. CDR3 coding DNA: TGCGCCAGCAGCCCAGCATTTGGTAGCGGGGGAAATGAGCAGTTCTTC. Translation: CASSPAFGSGGNEQFF.

V gene TRBV29-1 combines with J gene TRBJ2-3, with a tentative D call TRBD2 (6 bases). The V gene lost 4 bases and the J gene lost 0 bases, with 11 bases spanning the gap. The CDR3 has 14 amino acids. Germline assignment: CDR1 SQVTM and CDR2 ANQGSEA. Here the CDR3 reads CSVVRDLSTDTQYF. In DNA, the CDR3 is TGCAGCGTTGTGAGGGACTTAAGCACAGATACGCAGTATTTT.

The chain employs TRBV5-8 and TRBJ2-5; 10 bases map to TRBD1. Germline V lookup: CDR1 SGHTS, CDR2 YDEGEE. The V and J ends lost 0 bases and 4 bases, in that order; junction bases with no gene match: 3. The CDR3 loop spans 15 amino acids. CDR3 in DNA: TGTGCCAGCAGCTTGGCTGGACAGGGGGTAGAGACCCAGTACTTC. Its protein is CASSLAGQGVETQYF. Based on the CDR3 plus reference TRBV5-8 and TRBJ2-5, the full variable domain is EAGVTQSPTHLIKTRGQQATLRCSPISGHTSVYWYQQALGLGLQFLLWYDEGEERNRGNFPPRFSGRQFPNYSSELNVNALELEDSALYLCASSLAGQGVETQYFGPGTRLLVL.